This TCR beta chain was observed in a study of PD-1 blockade in classical Hodgkin lymphoma. The study, taken as a whole, reports: Significant TCR diversity gains by C4D1 occurred in CD4+ but not CD8+ cells. Reported findings placed baseline TCR diversity lower in newly diagnosed patients (compared with healthy donors). Patients with a complete response exhibited baseline diversity comparable to newly diagnosed patients.

The assay was immunoSEQ multiplex PCR, and TCRdb's table has in-frame clones only and misses some. The sample holds 30,000 or so clones; roughly 86% are singletons and the top ten take over 0.4%. Per the germline V gene, CDR1 is SNHLY and CDR2 is FYNNEI. V lost 4 bases to trimming and J lost 7 bases, with 9 bases between them. The length of the CDR3 is 12 residues. On this clone: Its target is not known.

Indicated time point: cycle 4 day 1 (C4D1), after six to seven weeks of nivolumab. No patient escaped relapse after autologous stem cell transplantation, and brentuximab vedotin exposure varied. Using magnetic negative selection, the CD4+ T cells were separated out of thawed PBMCs. Complete response, partial response or progressive disease constituted the best response categories observed. V usage is TRBV2 and J usage is TRBJ2-3; D call uncertain. This sequence was found in a human donor with classical Hodgkin lymphoma. This specimen consisted of CD4+ T cells from blood, obtained before the fourth cycle of nivolumab. CDR3 loop: CASSVTGNTQYF. In nucleotides, the CDR3 is TGTGCCAGCAGTGTGACTGGGAATACGCAGTATTTT.